This T cell receptor (beta chain) was profiled in a study of cytomegalovirus exposure and HLA in healthy donors. Researchers ran the PCR with 60 Vbeta and 13 Jbeta primers. Some clones are missing from TCRdb's copy, which holds only in-frame ones; the method was immunoSEQ multiplex PCR. Of fewer than 200,000 clones in the sample, nearly 80% are singletons; the top ten hold around 1%. Germline loops: CDR1 SGHAT, CDR2 FQNNGV. This CDR3 is 16 amino acids long. Trimming pared 1 base from V and 4 bases from J, leaving 14 bases between. On this clone: Its antigen is not known.

Overall study findings and caveats: TCR beta V segments were, for the most part, productive about 87% or about 30% of the time in an earlier analysis.

Sequencing was done on a sample of PBMCs. This chain connects TRBV11-2 to TRBJ1-5; D call uncertain. The source is a woman aged 45-65 years in good health and CMV-seropositive. In DNA form, the CDR3 reads TGTGCCAGCAGCTTAGTGTTGAGAGAGGCAAATCAGCCCCAGCATTTT. Translated: CASSLVLREANQPQHF. Together with reference TRBV11-2 and TRBJ1-5, the CDR3 gives the full variable domain: EAGVAQSPRYKIIEKRQSVAFWCNPISGHATLYWYQQILGQGPKLLIQFQNNGVVDDSQLPKDRFSAERLKGVDSTLKIQPAKLEDSAVYLCASSLVLREANQPQHFGDGTRLSIL.